What follows are 31 T cell receptor beta chains derived from one specimen sequenced in a study of graft-versus-host responses after intestinal transplantation. Sequenced by immunoSEQ multiplex PCR; TCRdb stores in-frame clones only, minus some. Of 30,000 to 50,000 clones listed, roughly 95% are singletons. For these receptors, no antigen is known. Sequenced here: unstimulated CD8+ T cells sorted from spleen or lymph node cells, sampled before transplant. The receptors stem from a human donor who was the organ donor for an intestinal transplant.

The genes are TRBV5-4 and TRBJ2-1; the D gene could be TRBD1 or TRBD2 (5 bases each). This CDR3 has 13 residues. Germline assignment: CDR1 SGHNT and CDR2 YYREEE (reference sequence). Between the trimmed V and J ends, which lost 3 bases and 9 bases, there was a span of 13 bases. DNA of the CDR3: TGTGCCAGCAGCTCCGGATTTGGGGGTGAGCAGTTCTTC. Protein product: CASSSGFGGEQFF.

The chain is built from TRBV5-1 and TRBJ1-1; tentatively, D is TRBD1 (5 bases). This CDR3 is built from 16 residues. Germline V lookup: CDR1 SGHRS, CDR2 YFSETQ. Trimming removed 5 bases at V and 1 base at J, with 18 bases between. CDR3 in DNA: TGCGCCAGCAGACCTCTTCCTTCGGGGGGGAACACTGAAGCTTTCTTT. Translating it yields CASRPLPSGGNTEAFF. Full variable domain (rest looked up from reference TRBV5-1 and TRBJ1-1): KAGVTQTPRYLIKTRGQQVTLSCSPISGHRSVSWYQQTPGQGLQFLFEYFSETQRNKGNFPGRFSGRQFSNSRSEMNVSTLELGDSALYLCASRPLPSGGNTEAFFGQGTRLTVV.

The genes are TRBV4-1 and TRBJ2-2; D gene ambiguous. V was pared by 1 base and J by 7 bases, with 7 bases between. This CDR3 contains 13 residues. Germline assignment: CDR1 MGHRA and CDR2 YSYEKL. CDR3: CASSQVLVGELFF. DNA for the CDR3: TGCGCCAGCAGCCAAGTCCTAGTCGGGGAGCTGTTTTTT.

The chain uses TRBV7-9 and TRBJ2-1; no clear D gene. The CDR3 sequence is 12 residues long. Trimming cost V 6 bases and J 4 bases, with 7 bases left between them. In germline, CDR1 is SEHNR, CDR2 FQNEAQ (reference sequence). The CDR3 here is CASRRNYNEQFF. In DNA form, the CDR3 reads TGTGCCAGCAGACGAAATTACAATGAGCAGTTCTTC.

This chain joins TRBV2 and TRBJ2-4, with D hard to call. Germline V gives CDR1 SNHLY, CDR2 FYNNEI. The CDR3 covers 17 residues. Trimming shortened V by 2 bases and J by 0 bases, and 14 bases separated the two germline ends. The CDR3 here is CASSELGQQIAKNIQYF. The CDR3 coding sequence is TGTGCCAGCAGTGAACTAGGGCAGCAAATAGCCAAAAACATTCAGTACTTC.

The rearrangement links TRBV27 to TRBJ2-7; 8 bases fit TRBD2. The CDR3 sequence is 13 residues long. J lost 3 bases, V lost 6 bases, and 4 bases had no gene match. Germline V lookup: CDR1 MNHEY, CDR2 SMNVEV (reference sequence). The CDR3 bases are TGTGCCAGCAGGGGGGGACTAGACTACGAGCAGTACTTC. This sequence encodes CASRGGLDYEQYF.

The V call is TRBV11-2, the J call TRBJ2-7; TRBD1 matches 9 bases. The CDR3 length is 15 residues. V was clipped by 5 bases and J by 2 bases; unmatched bases: 7. Germline CDR1 is SGHAT and CDR2 is FQNNGV. The CDR3 loop reads CASSPPGQGTYEQYF. CDR3 nucleotide sequence: TGTGCCAGCAGCCCCCCCGGACAGGGGACCTACGAGCAGTACTTC.

About this clone itself: The junction does not match germline at one end; this may be a read error. The chain couples TRBV4-2 to TRBJ2-7; 11 nucleotides match TRBD2. Germline V gene sequence: CDR1 LGHNA, CDR2 YNFKEQ. The CDR3 extends over 17 amino acids. CDR3 nucleotides: TGTGCCAGCAGCCAAGCTAGCGGGGGGACCCTTCCCTACGCGCAGTACTTC. This encodes CASSQASGGTLPYAQYF.

The chain is built from TRBV25-1 and TRBJ2-7, with D perhaps assigned TRBD1 or TRBD2 (7 bases each). The CDR3 contains 14 residues. CDR1 is MGHDK and CDR2 is SYGVNS in the germline V gene. V gave up 4 bases and J gave up 5 bases, with 15 bases separating them. The CDR3 loop is CASSGRGTVHEQYF. CDR3 bases: TGTGCCAGCAGTGGGCGGGGGACAGTACACGAGCAGTACTTC.

This clone was observed once. The genes are TRBV6-5 and TRBJ1-2; tentative D call: TRBD1 (5 bases). This CDR3 is built from 15 residues. Trimming removed 4 bases from V and 1 base from J, with 13 bases in between. The V gene's germline CDR1 is MNHEY and CDR2 SVGAGI. The CDR3 reads CASSWLQGSNYGYTF. CDR3 DNA sequence: TGTGCCAGCAGTTGGTTGCAGGGAAGTAACTATGGCTACACCTTC.

CDR3 protein: CATSRTLAGPSDTQYF. The CDR3 DNA follows: TGTGCCACCAGCAGAACCTTAGCGGGGCCCTCAGATACGCAGTATTTT. The J gene is TRBJ2-3, the V gene TRBV15; 8 positions agree with TRBD2. This CDR3 region has 16 residues. The V gene end was trimmed by 2 bases and the J gene end by 4 bases; junction bases not matched to a gene: 8. Germline values: CDR1 LNHNV, CDR2 YYDKDF (reference sequence).

This clone came up once. V is TRBV6-1 and J is TRBJ2-7; possibly TRBD1 or TRBD2 for D (5 bases each). This CDR3 spans 16 amino acids. V lost 3 bases, J lost 3 bases, and 18 bases lay in between. Germline V gene data show CDR1 as MNHNS and CDR2 as SASEGT. The CDR3 nucleotides read TGTGCCAGCAGTGATCCGTACAGCCGGGACCTCTACGAGCAGTACTTC. Its translation: CASSDPYSRDLYEQYF.

The chain employs TRBV5-1 and TRBJ2-5; 8 positions agree with TRBD1. The CDR3 is made up of 14 amino acids. CDR1 and CDR2 (germline): SGHRS, YFSETQ. Trimming at V came to 0 bases and at J to 4 bases, leaving 2 bases not matched to a gene. The CDR3 region has the DNA TGCGCCAGCAGCTTGGGCACAGGGGGAGAGACCCAGTACTTC. Protein: CASSLGTGGETQYF.

This clone was recorded once. V and J are TRBV4-3 and TRBJ1-2; D unresolved. CDR1 is LGHNA and CDR2 is YSLEER in the germline V gene. V dropped 4 bases and J dropped 8 bases, with 20 bases sitting between them. The CDR3 is 15 residues long. The CDR3 here is CASSPYSEPLEGYTF. CDR3 sequence (DNA): TGCGCCAGCAGCCCTTACAGCGAACCCCTGGAAGGCTACACCTTC.

This chain connects TRBV9 to TRBJ1-4, with unresolved D. CDR1 and CDR2 from the germline V gene are SGDLS and YYNGEE. This CDR3 has 14 residues. The V end was cut by 2 bases, the J end by 4 bases, with 9 bases between. CDR3 in amino acids: CASSVGINNEKLFF. The CDR3 coding sequence is TGTGCCAGCAGCGTGGGGATTAATAATGAAAAACTGTTTTTT.

The chain couples TRBV5-1 to TRBJ2-7; D call uncertain. Germline V gives CDR1 SGHRS, CDR2 YFSETQ. This CDR3 is 16 amino acids long. V lost 2 bases and J 6 bases, leaving 21 bases between the germline ends. The CDR3: CASSFYGRVTLCEQYF. The CDR3 bases are TGCGCCAGCAGCTTCTACGGTCGAGTCACACTTTGCGAGCAGTACTTC.

This clone was detected once. This sample also contains other DNA sequences that code for the same CDR3. The V call is TRBV6-5, the J call TRBJ2-3; 12 nucleotides agree with TRBD2. V trimming: 5 bases; J trimming: 1 base; junction bases outside the gene matches: 1. This CDR3 spans 15 amino acids. Germline CDR1 is MNHEY and CDR2 is SVGAGI. The CDR3 is CASSRLAGGTDTQYF. In nucleotides, the CDR3 is TGTGCCAGCAGTCGACTAGCGGGGGGCACAGATACGCAGTATTTT.

The V call is TRBV15, the J call TRBJ2-1; D uncertain. Germline assignment: CDR1 LNHNV and CDR2 YYDKDF (reference sequence). The CDR3 has 14 amino acids. Trimming took 0 bases from V and 4 from J, leaving 7 bases between them. CDR3 sequence: CATSRDRAYNEQFF. In DNA, the CDR3 is TGTGCCACCAGCAGAGATAGGGCTTACAATGAGCAGTTCTTC.

Comments on this clone: At one end the junction does not follow the germline gene, possibly because of a read error. The rearrangement uses TRBV4-1 and TRBJ1-1, with 7 bases aligning to TRBD1. This CDR3 is built from 17 residues. Germline V CDR1 and CDR2: MGHRA, YSYEKL. CDR3 sequence reads: CASSPRPHGQVNIEAFF. The CDR3, as DNA: TGCGCCAGCAGCCCCCGACCCCATGGACAGGTCAACATTGAAGCTTTCTTT.

This clone was detected only once. J is TRBJ1-1 and V is TRBV7-9; 8 bases fit TRBD1. The germline V gene encodes CDR1 SEHNR and CDR2 FQNEAQ (reference sequence). The CDR3 length is 15 residues. With 2 bases clipped from V and 4 bases from J, the junction kept 6 bases outside the gene matches. Here the CDR3 DNA reads TGTGCCAGCAGCTTACAACCAGGGGGCTTCACTGAAGCTTTCTTT. It yields the protein CASSLQPGGFTEAFF. Supplemented by reference TRBV7-9 and TRBJ1-1, the full variable domain reads DTGVSQNPRHKITKRGQNVTFRCDPISEHNRLYWYRQTLGQGPEFLTYFQNEAQLEKSRLLSDRFSAERPKGSFSTLEIQRTEQGDSAMYLCASSLQPGGFTEAFFGQGTRLTVV.

The gene calls are TRBV7-9 and TRBJ1-1; 7 bases agree with TRBD1. From germline, CDR1 is SEHNR and CDR2 FQNEAQ (reference sequence). V dropped 4 bases and J dropped 3; count of bases not matched to a gene: 8. CDR3 length: 15 residues. The CDR3 protein is CASSSLTGVDTEAFF. The CDR3, as DNA: TGTGCCAGCAGCTCGCTAACAGGGGTGGACACTGAAGCTTTCTTT.

The V and J genes are TRBV7-3 and TRBJ2-6; D call uncertain. There are 18 residues in the CDR3. V lost 4 bases to trimming and J lost 5 bases, with 21 bases between them. The germline CDR1 and CDR2 sequences are SGHTA and FQGTGA. The CDR3 DNA reads as TGTGCCAGCAGCTACAGAATACGCTTACAAAGTCGGGCCAACGTCCTGACTTTC. Translated: CASSYRIRLQSRANVLTF.

This chain connects TRBV10-2 to TRBJ1-1; D gene ambiguous. Germline assignment: CDR1 WSHSY and CDR2 SAAADI. V lost 0 bases and J lost 4, with 9 bases in between. The CDR3 consists of 14 residues. The CDR3 spells CASSESGSSTEAFF. The CDR3 coding sequence is TGCGCCAGCAGTGAGTCGGGGTCTAGCACTGAAGCTTTCTTT.

The V and J genes are TRBV5-4 and TRBJ2-5; 7 bases map to TRBD1. This CDR3 region has 17 residues. Germline values: CDR1 SGHNT, CDR2 YYREEE (reference sequence). With V trimmed by 0 bases and J by 2 bases, 10 bases remained unmatched. CDR3 sequence reads: CASSLEFMRGRQETQYF. CDR3 bases: TGTGCCAGCAGCTTGGAGTTTATGAGGGGGCGACAAGAGACCCAGTACTTC.

This chain connects TRBV30 to TRBJ2-6; 14 nucleotides line up with TRBD2. The ends lost 0 bases at V and 4 bases at J; junction bases unmatched: 2. Germline CDR1 GTSNPN, CDR2 SVGIG (reference sequence). This CDR3 is 17 amino acids long. CDR3 protein: CAWSVGLAGAGANVLTF. The CDR3 coding sequence is TGTGCCTGGAGTGTGGGACTAGCGGGGGCAGGGGCCAACGTCCTGACTTTC.

The genes are TRBV5-1 and TRBJ2-1, with 7 bases lining up with TRBD2. This CDR3 has 17 amino acids. Looked up from germline, CDR1 is SGHRS and CDR2 is YFSETQ. V was clipped by 0 bases and J by 0 bases; unmatched bases: 6. The CDR3 coding sequence is TGCGCCAGCAGCTTGGTGGGGGGGGTGTACTCCTACAATGAGCAGTTCTTC. Translated, it gives CASSLVGGVYSYNEQFF.

The chain links TRBV4-1 to TRBJ1-1; D possibly corresponds to TRBD1 (5 bases). V lost 1 base, J lost 1 base, and 10 bases lay in between. This CDR3 contains 15 residues. In germline, CDR1 is MGHRA, CDR2 YSYEKL. CDR3 DNA: TGCGCCAGCAGCCAAGGGGACTACGGGAACACTGAAGCTTTCTTT. This encodes CASSQGDYGNTEAFF.

The J gene is TRBJ2-5, the V gene TRBV27; no reliable D call. CDR1 is MNHEY, CDR2 SMNVEV, per germline (reference sequence). The CDR3 loop spans 14 amino acids. V lost 4 bases and J 0 bases, leaving 9 bases between the germline ends. CDR3 sequence reads: CASSSLTYQETQYF. The CDR3, as DNA: TGTGCCAGCAGTTCACTGACTTACCAAGAGACCCAGTACTTC.

This clone was seen once. This chain connects TRBV6-5 to TRBJ2-1; D is tentatively TRBD1 or TRBD2 (5 bases each). Deletions cut 7 bases from V and 4 bases from J, with 14 bases between. The germline V gene encodes CDR1 MNHEY and CDR2 SVGAGI. CDR3 length: 14 residues. For the CDR3, the DNA is TGTGCCAGCACCCAACCGGGACGTTACAATGAGCAGTTCTTC. Translated, it gives CASTQPGRYNEQFF.

The genes are TRBV6-1 and TRBJ1-2; the D gene is possibly TRBD1 (6 bases). Looked up from germline, CDR1 is MNHNS and CDR2 is SASEGT. The CDR3 has 16 residues. V lost 1 base and J 6 bases, leaving 18 bases between the germline ends. The CDR3 reads CASSEVGGGGVDGYTF. The CDR3 region has the DNA TGTGCCAGCAGTGAAGTCGGAGGGGGAGGGGTGGATGGCTACACCTTC.

J is TRBJ1-1 and V is TRBV2, with 10 nucleotides matching TRBD1. Germline V gives CDR1 SNHLY, CDR2 FYNNEI. J was trimmed by 5 bases and V by 8 bases; bases with no gene match: 2. The CDR3 contains 12 residues. Here the CDR3 reads CASDRGRTEAFF. The CDR3, as DNA: TGTGCCAGCGACAGGGGGCGTACTGAAGCTTTCTTT.